The 22 T cell receptor beta chains in this list originate from one sample, sequenced in a study of shared clonotypes between healthy human individuals. Clones were read by immunoSEQ multiplex PCR, and TCRdb kept only the in-frame ones, dropping some. The repertoire has over a million clones, around 98% of them found once; the top ten carry about 0.45%. The specimen sequenced was naive CD4+ T cells sorted from blood. Subset: CD45RA+ positively selected. Source of these receptors: a man aged 30-40 years in good health.

This clone showed up just once. This rearrangement joins TRBV6-5 to TRBJ1-5; D possibly corresponds to TRBD1 (5 bases). Trimming shortened V by 6 bases and J by 2 bases, and 8 bases separated the two germline ends. CDR3 length: 13 residues. Germline assignment: CDR1 MNHEY and CDR2 SVGAGI. CDR3 in amino acids: CASRRGGNQPQHF. DNA for the CDR3: TGTGCCAGCAGAAGGGGTGGCAATCAGCCCCAGCATTTT.

The V gene is TRBV27, the J gene TRBJ1-2; tentatively, D is TRBD1 (5 bases). This CDR3 has 14 amino acids. Germline lookup yields CDR1 MNHEY and CDR2 SMNVEV (reference sequence). V lost 6 bases to trimming and J lost 4 bases, with 15 bases between them. The CDR3 sequence is CASRASGRPYGYTF. CDR3 DNA: TGTGCCAGCAGAGCCTCGGGACGGCCCTATGGCTACACCTTC.

The J gene is TRBJ1-2, the V gene TRBV5-1, with 7 nucleotides matching TRBD1. V shed 5 bases and J 5 bases; nucleotides not matched to a gene: 15. The V gene's germline CDR1 is SGHRS and CDR2 YFSETQ. The CDR3 extends over 16 amino acids. The CDR3 coding sequence is TGCGCCAGCAGGCTCTCGACAGGGTCCAAAGCTTATGGCTACACCTTC. Translating it yields CASRLSTGSKAYGYTF.

V usage is TRBV2 and J usage is TRBJ1-4; a possible D gene is TRBD1 (5 bases). Germline CDR1 is SNHLY and CDR2 is FYNNEI. This CDR3 has 12 residues. The V end was cut by 7 bases, the J end by 5 bases, with 8 bases between. The CDR3 sequence is CASKGPNEKLFF. The CDR3 DNA follows: TGTGCCAGCAAGGGACCAAATGAAAAACTGTTTTTT. Full variable domain (rest looked up from reference TRBV2 and TRBJ1-4): EPEVTQTPSHQVTQMGQEVILRCVPISNHLYFYWYRQILGQKVEFLVSFYNNEISEKSEIFDDQFSVERPDGSNFTLKIRSTKLEDSAMYFCASKGPNEKLFFGSGTQLSVL.

With respect to this clone: Other DNA sequences from this sample encode an identical CDR3 as well. The chain joins TRBV9 to TRBJ2-5; 10 bases fit TRBD2. Germline trimming cut 2 bases from V and 3 bases from J; bases unmatched to any gene: 4. CDR3 length: 15 amino acids. Germline V gives CDR1 SGDLS, CDR2 YYNGEE. In DNA, the CDR3 is TGTGCCAGCAGCGTCTCCAGCGGGAGGGAAGAGACCCAGTACTTC. Translated, it gives CASSVSSGREETQYF. The variable domain in full, completed from reference TRBV9 and TRBJ2-5, reads DSGVTQTPKHLITATGQRVTLRCSPRSGDLSVYWYQQSLDQGLQFLIQYYNGEERAKGNILERFSAQQFPDLHSELNLSSLELGDSALYFCASSVSSGREETQYFGPGTRLLVL.

The chain is built from TRBV6-5 and TRBJ2-7, with a possible D match to TRBD1 (6 bases). Germline-derived CDR1 and CDR2 are MNHEY and SVGAGI. The CDR3 is 16 residues long. Trimming left V 2 bases short and J 2 bases short, with 16 bases between. The DNA of the CDR3 is TGTGCCAGCAGTTACAGCCCTCCGGGACAAACCTACGAGCAGTACTTC. Encoded protein: CASSYSPPGQTYEQYF.

The chain is built from TRBV6-1 and TRBJ2-7, with D perhaps TRBD1 or TRBD2 (6 bases each). Trimming removed 4 bases at V and 4 bases at J, with 14 bases between. The CDR3 has 14 amino acids. The germline V gene encodes CDR1 MNHNS and CDR2 SASEGT. The CDR3 DNA reads as TGTGCCAGCAGTGGGGACACCCGGGGGTACGAGCAGTACTTC. Amino acid sequence: CASSGDTRGYEQYF.

This sequence joins TRBV10-2 and TRBJ1-5; D call uncertain. The germline V gene has CDR1 WSHSY and CDR2 SAAADI. With 5 bases removed from V and 9 bases from J, the gap between germline ends came to 14 bases. The CDR3 sequence is 13 residues long. The CDR3 loop reads CASSYTHRGPQHF. CDR3 DNA: TGCGCCAGCAGTTATACCCATCGGGGGCCCCAGCATTTT.

The gene calls are TRBV7-9 and TRBJ1-4, with D unclear. The CDR3 has 14 amino acids. Germline V CDR1 and CDR2: SEHNR, FQNEAQ (reference sequence). The ends were cut back, 5 bases at V and 7 bases at J, with 14 bases in the middle. The chain's CDR3 is CASSPLEKGEKLFF. CDR3 nucleotide sequence: TGTGCCAGCAGCCCCCTTGAGAAGGGTGAAAAACTGTTTTTT. Full variable domain (outside the CDR3, taken from reference TRBV7-9 and TRBJ1-4): DTGVSQNPRHKITKRGQNVTFRCDPISEHNRLYWYRQTLGQGPEFLTYFQNEAQLEKSRLLSDRFSAERPKGSFSTLEIQRTEQGDSAMYLCASSPLEKGEKLFFGSGTQLSVL.

The rearrangement uses TRBV5-1 and TRBJ2-3, with D possibly TRBD2 on 6 matching bases. This CDR3 contains 16 residues. Trimming removed 3 bases at V and 2 bases at J, with 16 bases between. Looked up from germline, CDR1 is SGHRS and CDR2 is YFSETQ. The CDR3 nucleotides are TGCGCCAGCAGCTCAGGGCTCTGGAGGGCCACAGATACGCAGTATTTT. This sequence encodes CASSSGLWRATDTQYF.

In this sample, this clone turned up a few times. Other DNA sequences from this sample encode an identical CDR3 as well. J is TRBJ1-1 and V is TRBV7-9, with D possibly matching TRBD1 (5 bases). V was cut by 2 bases and J by 4 bases, with 8 bases left in between. Germline values: CDR1 SEHNR, CDR2 FQNEAQ (reference sequence). The CDR3 loop spans 13 amino acids. This CDR3 is CASSLQGGTEAFF. The CDR3 DNA sequence: TGTGCCAGCAGCTTACAGGGTGGCACTGAAGCTTTCTTT.

A word on this clone: Different DNA sequences within this sample yield the same CDR3. The V call is TRBV5-1, the J call TRBJ2-3; D is undetermined. V was clipped by 5 bases and J by 4 bases, with 5 bases between them. CDR3 length equals 11 residues. Germline V CDR1 and CDR2: SGHRS, YFSETQ. The CDR3 protein is CASSLSDTQYF. CDR3 sequence (DNA): TGCGCCAGCAGTCTTTCAGATACGCAGTATTTT. Full variable domain (rest looked up from reference TRBV5-1 and TRBJ2-3): KAGVTQTPRYLIKTRGQQVTLSCSPISGHRSVSWYQQTPGQGLQFLFEYFSETQRNKGNFPGRFSGRQFSNSRSEMNVSTLELGDSALYLCASSLSDTQYFGPGTRLTVL.

The chain is built from TRBV27 and TRBJ2-7; 9 nucleotides agree with TRBD1. This CDR3 comprises 16 residues. Germline trimming cut 0 bases from V and 2 bases from J; bases unmatched to any gene: 5. The V gene's germline CDR1 is MNHEY and CDR2 SMNVEV (reference sequence). Here the CDR3 DNA reads TGTGCCAGCAGTTTATCGGGGGACAGGGCTACCTACGAGCAGTACTTC. Protein sequence: CASSLSGDRATYEQYF.

This chain joins TRBV10-3 and TRBJ1-5; 7 positions match TRBD1. Germline CDR1 is ENHRY and CDR2 is SYGVKD. V dropped 10 bases and J dropped 7; count of bases not matched to a gene: 10. The CDR3 sequence is 13 residues long. CDR3 bases: TGTGCCACAGGGACAGAGGTAGGACAGCCCCAGCATTTT. This codes for CATGTEVGQPQHF.

This clone came up once. This chain links TRBV28 with TRBJ1-1; no reliable D call. Germline V gene data show CDR1 as MDHEN and CDR2 as SYDVKM. V was cut by 4 bases and J by 11 bases, with 14 bases left in between. CDR3 length equals 12 residues. This CDR3 reads CASSWTGSIAFF. The CDR3 DNA follows: TGTGCCAGCAGTTGGACCGGTTCGATCGCTTTCTTT.

The rearrangement uses TRBV5-5 and TRBJ1-5, with D possibly being TRBD1 (5 bases). CDR3 size: 14 residues. The germline V gene encodes CDR1 SGHKS and CDR2 YYEKEE (reference sequence). The germline V and J ends were trimmed by 4 bases and 7 bases, with 15 bases remaining between them. The CDR3, as DNA: TGTGCCAGCAGCCCTGGGGCCCAGCCCCAGCCCCAGCATTTT. Residues: CASSPGAQPQPQHF.

This chain connects TRBV2 to TRBJ2-5, with 8 positions matching TRBD1. V was clipped by 1 base and J by 2 bases; unmatched bases: 3. The CDR3 sequence is 15 residues long. Germline CDR1 reads SNHLY; CDR2 reads FYNNEI. The CDR3 DNA follows: TGTGCCAGCAGTGAAGTTACAGGGGGACAAGAGACCCAGTACTTC. It yields the protein CASSEVTGGQETQYF.

The chain has TRBV7-9 and TRBJ2-1; D is possibly TRBD1 (5 bases). V gave up 6 bases and J gave up 5 bases, with 11 bases separating them. The CDR3 runs 13 residues. CDR1 and CDR2 (germline): SEHNR, FQNEAQ (reference sequence). CDR3 amino acids: CASRRQTNNEQFF. The DNA for the CDR3 is TGTGCCAGCAGGCGACAGACCAACAATGAGCAGTTCTTC.

For this clone: At one end, the junction sequence differs from germline, possibly due to a read error. The rearrangement uses TRBV7-7 and TRBJ2-2; D is perhaps TRBD1 (6 bases). Germline lookup yields CDR1 SSHAT and CDR2 FNYEAQ (reference sequence). CDR3 length: 17 amino acids. The chain's CDR3 is CASSPPQGNLNTGELFF. CDR3 nucleotide sequence: TGTGCTAGCAGCCCCCCCCAGGGGAACTTAAATACCGGGGAGCTGTTTTTT.

This sequence joins TRBV5-1 and TRBJ2-7; 11 bases fit TRBD1. V lost 4 bases and J lost 4; bases outside the gene matches: 7. Germline V CDR1 and CDR2: SGHRS, YFSETQ. CDR3 length: 15 amino acids. The CDR3 DNA is TGCGCCAGCAGCCCGGCCCGGGACAGGGGGTACGAGCAGTACTTC. Amino acids: CASSPARDRGYEQYF.

The chain employs TRBV5-5 and TRBJ2-1; TRBD2 aligns across 8 bases. The CDR3 sequence is 14 residues long. Germline assignment: CDR1 SGHKS and CDR2 YYEKEE (reference sequence). The trim removed 2 bases at V and 9 bases at J, leaving 7 bases unmatched. The DNA for the CDR3 is TGTGCCAGCAGCTTAGCGGGAGAGTCGAGTGAGCAGTTCTTC. It encodes CASSLAGESSEQFF.

Notes on this clone: Other DNA sequences in this sample translate to the same CDR3. The J gene is TRBJ2-7, the V gene TRBV11-2, with D unclear. Trimming took 1 base from V and 2 from J, leaving 3 bases between them. The CDR3 extends over 12 amino acids. The germline gives CDR1 SGHAT, CDR2 FQNNGV. The CDR3 DNA is TGTGCCAGCAGCTTAGCTCCCTACGAGCAGTACTTC. As protein: CASSLAPYEQYF.